This T cell receptor beta chain was observed in a study of blood T cell repertoires in COVID-19. Assay: immunoSEQ multiplex PCR; the TCRdb copy retains only in-frame clones and omits some. The sample carries roughly 200,000 clones, 88% recorded once. The cohort comprised adults aged about 18 to 100 years residing in about 25 US areas. Recovered status applied to Cohort 3 donors who had two consecutive negative PCRs. It also applied to those with clearance or with symptom resolution. CDR1 and CDR2 from the germline V gene are LNHNV and YYDKDF (reference sequence). Losses at the gene ends were 9 bases for V and 3 bases for J; bases not matched to a gene: 8. The CDR3 spans 15 residues.

The sample consisted of PBMCs or T cells enriched from blood (not recorded which). This chain links TRBV15 with TRBJ1-5; 10 nucleotides line up with TRBD1. This receptor was obtained from a woman aged 25 to 39 who had recovered from COVID-19. CDR3 in amino acids: CATGQGMLINQPQHF. CDR3 DNA: TGTGCCACGGGACAGGGGATGTTGATCAATCAGCCCCAGCATTTT.